This T cell receptor beta chain derives from a study of blood T cell repertoires in COVID-19. In the study overall: Samples came from the United States, Italy and Spain, spanning acute and convalescent COVID-19. T cells, B-cell-depleted T cells, or PBMCs supplied cDNA or gDNA.

This table comes from immunoSEQ multiplex PCR, and its TCRdb copy is limited to in-frame clones, with some not included. The table lists 35,000 to 50,000 clones, around 84% of them singletons. The CDR3 consists of 13 residues. From germline, CDR1 is MNHEY and CDR2 SMNVEV (reference sequence). V shed 6 bases and J 5 bases; nucleotides not matched to a gene: 6. The sequence was collected from a man aged 65 to 79 with acute or convalescent COVID-19. The chain combines TRBV27 with TRBJ1-2; 7 bases match TRBD1. Material: peripheral blood. The CDR3 here is CASSHGTVYGYTF. In nucleotides, the CDR3 is TGTGCCAGCAGCCACGGGACAGTATATGGCTACACCTTC.